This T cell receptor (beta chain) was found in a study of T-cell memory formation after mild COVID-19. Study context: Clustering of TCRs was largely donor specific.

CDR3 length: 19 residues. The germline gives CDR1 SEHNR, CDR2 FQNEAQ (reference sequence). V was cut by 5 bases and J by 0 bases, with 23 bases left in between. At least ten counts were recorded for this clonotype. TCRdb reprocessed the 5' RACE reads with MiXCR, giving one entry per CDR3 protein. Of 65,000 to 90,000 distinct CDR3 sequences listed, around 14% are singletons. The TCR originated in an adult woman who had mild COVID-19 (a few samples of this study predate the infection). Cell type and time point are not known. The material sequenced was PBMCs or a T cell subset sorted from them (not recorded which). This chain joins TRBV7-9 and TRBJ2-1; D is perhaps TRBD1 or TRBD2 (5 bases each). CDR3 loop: CASSPRGTGPPTSYNEQFF. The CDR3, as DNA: TGTGCCAGCAGCCCAAGGGGCACGGGGCCGCCCACCTCCTACAATGAGCAGTTCTTC.